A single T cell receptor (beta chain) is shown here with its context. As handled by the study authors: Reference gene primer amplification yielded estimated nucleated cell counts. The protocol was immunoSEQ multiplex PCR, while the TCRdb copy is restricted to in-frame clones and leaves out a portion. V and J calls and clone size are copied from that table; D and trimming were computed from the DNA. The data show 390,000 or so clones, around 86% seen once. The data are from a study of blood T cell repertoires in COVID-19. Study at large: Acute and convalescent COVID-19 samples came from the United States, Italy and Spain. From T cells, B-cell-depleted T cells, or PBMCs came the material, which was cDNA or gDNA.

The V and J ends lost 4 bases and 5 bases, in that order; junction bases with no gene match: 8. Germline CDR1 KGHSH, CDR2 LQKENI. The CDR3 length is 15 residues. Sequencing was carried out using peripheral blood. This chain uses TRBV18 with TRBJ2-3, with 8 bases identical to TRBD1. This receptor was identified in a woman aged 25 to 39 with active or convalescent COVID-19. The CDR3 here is CASSQDRAALDTQYF. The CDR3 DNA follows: TGTGCCAGCTCACAGGACAGGGCCGCGTTAGATACGCAGTATTTT.